This T cell receptor (beta chain) was sequenced during a study of cytomegalovirus exposure and HLA in healthy donors. The study's findings and limits: High sensitivity and specificity were reportedly achieved when the classifier diagnosed cytomegalovirus status. Most TCR sequences were seen very rarely across donors, but some public TCRs occurred in many.

The CDR3 is 16 amino acids. CDR1 is MNHNS and CDR2 is SASEGT in the germline V gene. Trimming left V 4 bases short and J 6 bases short, with 18 bases between. Measured with immunoSEQ multiplex PCR; TCRdb has only the in-frame clones, and not every one. The sample includes fewer than 120,000 clones, around 89% of them seen just once. Regarding this clone: Antigen specificity is unknown.

Sequenced material: PBMCs. V and J are TRBV6-1 and TRBJ2-2, with D maybe TRBD1 (6 bases). This TCR was sampled from a woman aged 25 to 39 in good health and CMV-seropositive. The CDR3 loop reads CASSGRPGANAGELFF. For the CDR3, the DNA is TGTGCCAGCAGTGGACGTCCAGGGGCTAACGCCGGGGAGCTGTTTTTT.